The clone carrying this T cell receptor beta chain appeared a few times. The antigen remains undetermined. This record comes from a study of identical twins. Notes on the study in general: When twins shared out-of-frame alpha sequences, those sequences had excess low generation probability. Cord blood beta clonotypes that were abundant carried fewer insertions, and memory repertoires showed no such trend.

In every case, the donor was a healthy Caucasian. Through template switching, a universal primer site was introduced, and the cDNA contained unique molecular identifiers. From the 5' RACE reads, TCRdb called clonotypes with MiXCR, one entry per CDR3 protein. The data show 1.5 million to 2 million distinct CDR3 sequences, about 30% seen once. The clonotype comes from a newborn girl in good health. Sequencing was done on a sample of cord blood.

The CDR3 is CASSQEYATNEKLFF. DNA of the CDR3: TGTGCCAGCAGCCAAGAATACGCAACTAATGAAAAACTGTTTTTT. The chain links TRBV3-1 to TRBJ1-4, with unresolved D. Germline CDR1 and CDR2: LGHDT and YNNKEL (reference sequence). With 0 bases removed from V and 0 bases from J, the gap between germline ends came to 5 bases. The CDR3 has 15 amino acids. The full variable domain, rest sourced from reference TRBV3-1 and TRBJ1-4, is DTAVSQTPKYLVTQMGNDKSIKCEQNLGHDTMYWYKQDSKKFLKIMFSYNNKELIINETVPNRFSPKSPDKAHLNLHINSLELGDSAVYFCASSQEYATNEKLFFGSGTQLSVL.